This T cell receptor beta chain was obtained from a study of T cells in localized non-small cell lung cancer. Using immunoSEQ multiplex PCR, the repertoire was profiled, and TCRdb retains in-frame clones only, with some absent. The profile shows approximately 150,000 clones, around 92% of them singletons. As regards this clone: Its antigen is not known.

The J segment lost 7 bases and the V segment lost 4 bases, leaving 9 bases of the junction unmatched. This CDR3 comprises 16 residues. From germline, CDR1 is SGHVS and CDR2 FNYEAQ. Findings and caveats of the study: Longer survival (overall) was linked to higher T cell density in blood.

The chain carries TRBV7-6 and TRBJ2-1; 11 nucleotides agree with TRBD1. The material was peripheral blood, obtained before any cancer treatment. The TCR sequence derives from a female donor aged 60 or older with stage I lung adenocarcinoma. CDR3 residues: CASSSIGQGARNEQFF. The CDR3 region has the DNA TGTGCCAGCAGCTCCATCGGACAGGGGGCGAGGAATGAGCAGTTCTTC. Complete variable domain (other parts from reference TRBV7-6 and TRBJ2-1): GAGVSQSPRYKVTKRGQDVALRCDPISGHVSLYWYRQALGQGPEFLTYFNYEAQQDKSGLPNDRFSAERPEGSISTLTIQRTEQRDSAMYRCASSSIGQGARNEQFFGPGTRLTVL.